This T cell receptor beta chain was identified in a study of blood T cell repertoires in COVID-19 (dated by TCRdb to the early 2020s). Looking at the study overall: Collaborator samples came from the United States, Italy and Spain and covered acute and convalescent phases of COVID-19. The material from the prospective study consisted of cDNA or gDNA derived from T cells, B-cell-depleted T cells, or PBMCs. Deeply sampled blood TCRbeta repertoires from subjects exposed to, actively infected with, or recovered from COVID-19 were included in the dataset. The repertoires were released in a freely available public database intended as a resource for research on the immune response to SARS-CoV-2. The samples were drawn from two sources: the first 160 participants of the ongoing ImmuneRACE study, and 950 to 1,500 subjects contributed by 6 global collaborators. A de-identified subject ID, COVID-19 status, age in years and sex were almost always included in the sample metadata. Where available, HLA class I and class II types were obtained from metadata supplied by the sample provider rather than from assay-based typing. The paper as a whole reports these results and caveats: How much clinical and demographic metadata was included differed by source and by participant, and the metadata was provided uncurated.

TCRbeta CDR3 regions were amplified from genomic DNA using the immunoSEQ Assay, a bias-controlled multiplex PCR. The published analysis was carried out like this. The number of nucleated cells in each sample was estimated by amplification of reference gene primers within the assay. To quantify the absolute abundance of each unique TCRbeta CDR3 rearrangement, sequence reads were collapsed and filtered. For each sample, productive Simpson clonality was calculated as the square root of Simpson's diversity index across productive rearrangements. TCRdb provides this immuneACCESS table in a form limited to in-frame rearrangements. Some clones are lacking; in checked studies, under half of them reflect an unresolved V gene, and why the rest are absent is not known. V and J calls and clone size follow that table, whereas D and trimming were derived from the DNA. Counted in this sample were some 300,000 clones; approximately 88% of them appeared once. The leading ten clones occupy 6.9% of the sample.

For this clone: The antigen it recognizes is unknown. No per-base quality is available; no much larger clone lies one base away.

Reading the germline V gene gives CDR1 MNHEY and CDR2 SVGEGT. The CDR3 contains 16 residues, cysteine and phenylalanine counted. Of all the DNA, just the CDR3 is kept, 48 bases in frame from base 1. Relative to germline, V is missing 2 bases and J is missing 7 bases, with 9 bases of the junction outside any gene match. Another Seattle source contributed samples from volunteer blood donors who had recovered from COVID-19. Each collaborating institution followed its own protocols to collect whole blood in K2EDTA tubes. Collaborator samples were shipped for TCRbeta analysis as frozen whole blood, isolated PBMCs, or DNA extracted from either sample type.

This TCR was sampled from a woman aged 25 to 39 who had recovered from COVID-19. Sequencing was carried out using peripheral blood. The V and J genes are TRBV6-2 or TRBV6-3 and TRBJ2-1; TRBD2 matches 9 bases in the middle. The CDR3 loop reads CASSYGWRGGFNEQFF. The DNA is TGTGCCAGCAGTTACGGGTGGCGGGGGGGCTTTAATGAGCAGTTCTTC.